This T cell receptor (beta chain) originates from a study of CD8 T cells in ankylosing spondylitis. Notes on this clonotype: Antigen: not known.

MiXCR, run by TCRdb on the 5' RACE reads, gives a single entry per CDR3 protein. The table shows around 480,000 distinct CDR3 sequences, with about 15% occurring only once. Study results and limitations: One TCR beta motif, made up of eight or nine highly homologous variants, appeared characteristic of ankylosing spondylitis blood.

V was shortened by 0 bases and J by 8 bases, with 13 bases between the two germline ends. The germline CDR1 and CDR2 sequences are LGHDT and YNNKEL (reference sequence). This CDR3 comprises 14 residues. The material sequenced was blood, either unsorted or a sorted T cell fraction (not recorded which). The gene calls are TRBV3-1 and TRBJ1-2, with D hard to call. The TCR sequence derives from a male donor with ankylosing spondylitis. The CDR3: CASSQDLGWKGYTF. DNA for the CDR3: TGTGCCAGCAGCCAAGATCTGGGGTGGAAAGGCTACACCTTC.